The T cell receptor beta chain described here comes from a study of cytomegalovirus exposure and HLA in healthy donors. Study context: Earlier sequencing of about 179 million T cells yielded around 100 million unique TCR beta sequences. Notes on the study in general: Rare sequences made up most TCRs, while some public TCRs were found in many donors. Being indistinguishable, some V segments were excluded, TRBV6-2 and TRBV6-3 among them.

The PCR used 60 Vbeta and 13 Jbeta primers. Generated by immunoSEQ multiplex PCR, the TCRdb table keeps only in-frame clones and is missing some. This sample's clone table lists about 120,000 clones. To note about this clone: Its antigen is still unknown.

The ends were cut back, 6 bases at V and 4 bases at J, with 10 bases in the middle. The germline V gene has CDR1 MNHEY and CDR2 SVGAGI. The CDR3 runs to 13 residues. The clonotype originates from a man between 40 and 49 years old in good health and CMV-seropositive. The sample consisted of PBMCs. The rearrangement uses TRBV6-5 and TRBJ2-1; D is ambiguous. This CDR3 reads CASSYDSYNEQFF. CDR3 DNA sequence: TGTGCCAGCAGCTACGACTCATACAATGAGCAGTTCTTC.